The next 8 T cell receptor beta chains were all read from a single sample in a study of control samples from healthy donors and cancer patients. The assay was immunoSEQ multiplex PCR, and TCRdb's table has in-frame clones only and misses some. The table lists 90,000 to 100,000 clones, about four fifths of them singletons. The material sequenced was blood. The receptors were sampled from a woman in her thirties in good health.

V and J are TRBV23-1 and TRBJ2-2; D is perhaps TRBD1 or TRBD2 (5 bases each). TRBV23-1 is an ORF, with its function uncertain. This CDR3 region has 14 residues. V was shortened by 7 bases and J by 4 bases, with 13 bases between the two germline ends. The CDR3 loop is CASTGVGVTGELFF. DNA for the CDR3: TGCGCCAGCACTGGGGTGGGGGTCACCGGGGAGCTGTTTTTT.

This clone has a handful of counts. The chain carries TRBV13 and TRBJ2-3; possibly TRBD2 for D (5 bases). Germline V gives CDR1 PRHDT, CDR2 FYEKMQ (reference sequence). V was clipped by 1 base and J by 0 bases, with 11 bases between them. The CDR3 has 16 residues. CDR3 coding DNA: TGTGCCAGCAGCTTAGTGAGCGGAACTAGCACAGATACGCAGTATTTT. Its translation is CASSLVSGTSTDTQYF.

In its sample, this clone was seen once. This chain links TRBV4-2 with TRBJ2-1; tentatively, D is TRBD1 or TRBD2 (6 bases each). Germline V lookup: CDR1 LGHNA, CDR2 YNFKEQ. V lost 3 bases and J 7 bases, leaving 16 bases between the germline ends. The CDR3 covers 15 residues. The DNA for the CDR3 is TGTGCCAGCAGCCACAATACCGGGGGCGTTAATGAGCAGTTCTTC. Its translation: CASSHNTGGVNEQFF.

This rearrangement joins TRBV4-2 to TRBJ1-2, with D perhaps TRBD1 (6 bases). CDR3 length: 15 amino acids. CDR1 and CDR2 (germline): LGHNA, YNFKEQ. The V and J ends lost 1 base and 8 bases respectively, with 17 bases between them. The CDR3 nucleotides read TGTGCCAGCAGCCAAGTGGCCACAGGGTTCCTCGGCTACACCTTC. Its translation: CASSQVATGFLGYTF.

The CDR3 bases are TGCGCCAGCAGCTTTTACGGGAGAAACTATGGCTACACCTTC. It is translated as CASSFYGRNYGYTF. The chain is built from TRBV5-1 and TRBJ1-2; D is unresolved. V was cut by 2 bases and J by 2 bases, with 10 bases left in between. Germline V gene lookup returns CDR1 SGHRS and CDR2 YFSETQ. This CDR3 has 14 residues. Full variable domain (rest looked up from reference TRBV5-1 and TRBJ1-2): KAGVTQTPRYLIKTRGQQVTLSCSPISGHRSVSWYQQTPGQGLQFLFEYFSETQRNKGNFPGRFSGRQFSNSRSEMNVSTLELGDSALYLCASSFYGRNYGYTFGSGTRLTVV.

V gene TRBV18 combines with J gene TRBJ1-1; D ambiguous. The CDR3 spans 13 residues. Between the trimmed V and J ends, which lost 3 bases and 3 bases, there was a span of 8 bases. CDR1 is KGHSH and CDR2 is LQKENI in the germline V gene. This CDR3 is CASSPQMDTEAFF. In DNA, the CDR3 is TGTGCCAGCTCACCCCAGATGGACACTGAAGCTTTCTTT.

This clone was recorded a few times. The V call is TRBV7-3, the J call TRBJ2-1; D is uncertain. CDR3 length: 13 residues. Trimming took 6 bases from V and 6 from J, leaving 12 bases between them. Germline CDR1 is SGHTA and CDR2 is FQGTGA. The CDR3 reads CASSPSTRNEQFF. Written as DNA, the CDR3 is TGTGCCAGCAGTCCGTCTACACGCAATGAGCAGTTCTTC.

This chain uses TRBV18 with TRBJ1-6; D not certain. This CDR3 has 13 residues. V was pared by 3 bases and J by 13 bases, with 13 bases between. Germline V lookup: CDR1 KGHSH, CDR2 LQKENI. CDR3 region: CASSPGLGFPLHF. CDR3 bases: TGTGCCAGCTCACCGGGCCTCGGGTTCCCCCTCCACTTT.